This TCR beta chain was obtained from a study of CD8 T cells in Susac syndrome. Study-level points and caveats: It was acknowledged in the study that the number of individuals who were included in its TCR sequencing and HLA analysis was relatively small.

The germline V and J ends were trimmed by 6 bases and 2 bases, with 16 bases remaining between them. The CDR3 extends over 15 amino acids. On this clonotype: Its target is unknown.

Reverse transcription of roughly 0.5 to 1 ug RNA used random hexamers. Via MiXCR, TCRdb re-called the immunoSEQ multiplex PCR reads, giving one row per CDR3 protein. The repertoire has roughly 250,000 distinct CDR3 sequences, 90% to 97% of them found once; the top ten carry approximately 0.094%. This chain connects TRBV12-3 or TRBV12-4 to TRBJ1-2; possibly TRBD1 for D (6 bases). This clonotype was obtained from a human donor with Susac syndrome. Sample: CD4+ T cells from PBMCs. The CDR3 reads CASSAQGPLNYGYTF. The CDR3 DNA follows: TGTGCCAGCAGCGCCCAGGGGCCGTTGAACTATGGCTACACCTTC.